This T cell receptor beta chain was found in a study of blood T cell repertoires in COVID-19. This clone has a handful of counts. The protocol was immunoSEQ multiplex PCR, while the TCRdb copy is restricted to in-frame clones and leaves out a portion. Among over 85,000 clones listed, about 91% were seen once. This CDR3 spans 15 amino acids. V was pared by 4 bases and J by 7 bases, with 8 bases of the junction left unmatched. Looked up from germline, CDR1 is ENHRY and CDR2 is SYGVKD. The chain links TRBV10-3 to TRBJ1-4; TRBD1 matches at 8 bases. Sequencing was carried out using peripheral blood. This TCR came from a human donor with active COVID-19. The donor label of this sample is uncertain. CDR3 in DNA: TGTGCCATCAGTGCAGGCCCAGGGGGCGTTGAAAAACTGTTTTTT. It encodes CAISAGPGGVEKLFF.